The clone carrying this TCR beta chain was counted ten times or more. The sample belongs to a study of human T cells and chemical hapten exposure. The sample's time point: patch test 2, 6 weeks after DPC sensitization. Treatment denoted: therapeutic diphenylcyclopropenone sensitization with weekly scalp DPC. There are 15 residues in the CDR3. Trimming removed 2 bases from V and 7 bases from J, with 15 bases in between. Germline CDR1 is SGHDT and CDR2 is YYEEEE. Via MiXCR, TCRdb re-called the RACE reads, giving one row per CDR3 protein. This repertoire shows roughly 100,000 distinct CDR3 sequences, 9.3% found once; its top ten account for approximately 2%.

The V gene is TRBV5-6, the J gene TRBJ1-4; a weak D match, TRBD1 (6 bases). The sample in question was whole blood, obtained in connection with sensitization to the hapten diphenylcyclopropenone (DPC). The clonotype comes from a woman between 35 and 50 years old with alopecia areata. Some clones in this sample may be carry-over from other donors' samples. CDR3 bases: TGTGCCAGCAGCTTTACTCGGCAGGGGAGTGAAAAACTGTTTTTT. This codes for CASSFTRQGSEKLFF.